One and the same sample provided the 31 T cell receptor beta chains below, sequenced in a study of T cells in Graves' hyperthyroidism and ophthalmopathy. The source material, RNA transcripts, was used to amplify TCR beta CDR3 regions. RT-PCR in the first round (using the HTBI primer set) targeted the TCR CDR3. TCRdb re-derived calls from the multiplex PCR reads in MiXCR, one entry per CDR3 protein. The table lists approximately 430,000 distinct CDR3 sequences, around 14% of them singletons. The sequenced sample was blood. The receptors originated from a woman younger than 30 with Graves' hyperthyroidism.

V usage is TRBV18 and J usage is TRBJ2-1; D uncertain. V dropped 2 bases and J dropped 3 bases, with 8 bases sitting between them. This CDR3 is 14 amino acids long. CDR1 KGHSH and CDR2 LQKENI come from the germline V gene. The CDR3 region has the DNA TGTGCCAGCTCACCATTGGGGTACTACAATGAGCAGTTCTTC. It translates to CASSPLGYYNEQFF.

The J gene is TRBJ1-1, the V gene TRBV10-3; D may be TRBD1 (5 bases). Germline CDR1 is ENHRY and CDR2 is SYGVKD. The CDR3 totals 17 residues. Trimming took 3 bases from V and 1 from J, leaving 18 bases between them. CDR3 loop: CAISDNFAGNKNTEAFF. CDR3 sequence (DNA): TGTGCCATCAGTGATAATTTCGCAGGGAACAAGAACACTGAAGCTTTCTTT.

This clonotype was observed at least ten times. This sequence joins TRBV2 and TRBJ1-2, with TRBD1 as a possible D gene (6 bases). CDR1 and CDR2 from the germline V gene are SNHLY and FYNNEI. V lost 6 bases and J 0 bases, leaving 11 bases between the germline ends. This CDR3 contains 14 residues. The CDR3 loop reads CASRYRATNYGYTF. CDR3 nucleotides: TGTGCCAGCAGATACAGGGCGACTAACTATGGCTACACCTTC.

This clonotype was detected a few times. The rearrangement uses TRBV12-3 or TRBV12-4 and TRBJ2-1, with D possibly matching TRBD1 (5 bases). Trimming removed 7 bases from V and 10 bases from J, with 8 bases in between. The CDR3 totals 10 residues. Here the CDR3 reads CASTGKEQFF. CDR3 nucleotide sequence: TGTGCCAGCACAGGGAAGGAGCAGTTCTTC.

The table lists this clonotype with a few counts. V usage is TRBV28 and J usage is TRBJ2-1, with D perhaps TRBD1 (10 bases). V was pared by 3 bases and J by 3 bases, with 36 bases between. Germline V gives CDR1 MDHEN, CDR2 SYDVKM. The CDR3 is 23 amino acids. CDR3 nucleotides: TGTGCCAGCAGTTTTAAGACAGGGGGCGCGGGGGGGACCCCTTGGGGCCTCTACAATGAGCAGTTCTTC. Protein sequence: CASSFKTGGAGGTPWGLYNEQFF.

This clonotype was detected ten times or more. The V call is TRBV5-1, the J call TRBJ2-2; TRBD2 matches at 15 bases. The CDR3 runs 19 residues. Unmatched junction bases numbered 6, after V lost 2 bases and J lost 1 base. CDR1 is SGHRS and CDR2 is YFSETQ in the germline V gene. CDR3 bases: TGCGCCAGCAGCTTTCCGGGACTAGCGGGAGGAAGGAACACCGGGGAGCTGTTTTTT. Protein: CASSFPGLAGGRNTGELFF.

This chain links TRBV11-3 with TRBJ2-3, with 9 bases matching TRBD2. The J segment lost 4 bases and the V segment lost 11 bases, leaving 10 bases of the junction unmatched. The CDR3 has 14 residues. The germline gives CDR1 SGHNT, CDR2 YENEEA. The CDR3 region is CAGDSGRGSDTQYF. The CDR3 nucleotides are TGTGCCGGTGATAGCGGGAGAGGGTCAGATACGCAGTATTTT. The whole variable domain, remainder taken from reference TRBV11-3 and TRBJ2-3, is EAGVVQSPRYKIIEKKQPVAFWCNPISGHNTLYWYLQNLGQGPELLIRYENEEAVDDSQLPKDRFSAERLKGVDSTLKIQPAELGDSAVYLCAGDSGRGSDTQYFGPGTRLTVL.

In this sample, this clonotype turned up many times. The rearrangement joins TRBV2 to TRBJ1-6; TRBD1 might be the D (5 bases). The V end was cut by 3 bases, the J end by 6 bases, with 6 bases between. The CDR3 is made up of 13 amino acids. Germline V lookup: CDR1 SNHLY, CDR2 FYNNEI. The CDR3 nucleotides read TGTGCCAGCAGTGACAGGGCTAATTCACCCCTCCACTTT. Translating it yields CASSDRANSPLHF.

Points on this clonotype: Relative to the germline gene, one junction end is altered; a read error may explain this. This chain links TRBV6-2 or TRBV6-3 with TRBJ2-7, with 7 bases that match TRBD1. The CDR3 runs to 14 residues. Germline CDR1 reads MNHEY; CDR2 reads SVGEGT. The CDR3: CASTRDDRAHEQHF. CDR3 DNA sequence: TGTGCCAGCACCCGAGACGACAGGGCCCACGAGCAGCACTTC.

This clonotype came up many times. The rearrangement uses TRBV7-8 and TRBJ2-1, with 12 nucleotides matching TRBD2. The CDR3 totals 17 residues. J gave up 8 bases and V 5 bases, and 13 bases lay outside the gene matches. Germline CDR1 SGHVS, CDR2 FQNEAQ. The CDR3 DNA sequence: TGTGCCAGCAGCCTGTATGACAGGACTAGCGGGATTGATGAGCAGTTCTTC. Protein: CASSLYDRTSGIDEQFF.

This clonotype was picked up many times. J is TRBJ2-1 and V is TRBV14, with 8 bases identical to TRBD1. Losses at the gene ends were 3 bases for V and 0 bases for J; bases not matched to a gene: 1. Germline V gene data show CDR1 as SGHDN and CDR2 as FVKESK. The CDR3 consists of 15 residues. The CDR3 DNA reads TGTGCCAGCAGCCACACAGGGGGCTCCTACAATGAGCAGTTCTTC. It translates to CASSHTGGSYNEQFF.

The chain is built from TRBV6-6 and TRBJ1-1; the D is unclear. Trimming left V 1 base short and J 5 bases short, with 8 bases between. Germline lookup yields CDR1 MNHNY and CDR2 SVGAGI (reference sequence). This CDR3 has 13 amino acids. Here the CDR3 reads CASSYFFGTEAFF. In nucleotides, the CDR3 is TGTGCCAGCAGTTACTTCTTTGGTACTGAAGCTTTCTTT.

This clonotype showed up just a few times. As DNA, the CDR3 is TGTGCCAGCGGGGAGGGGAATAGCAATCAGCCCCAGCATTTT. Residues: CASGEGNSNQPQHF. The chain employs TRBV6-1 and TRBJ1-5, with D perhaps TRBD1 (5 bases). V was cut by 8 bases and J by 0 bases, with 11 bases left in between. Germline CDR1 MNHNS, CDR2 SASEGT. This CDR3 contains 14 residues.

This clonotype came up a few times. The CDR3 DNA is TGTGCCACCGTCGAGCTAGCGGGGGGGCGGTTCGATACGCAGTATTTT. Translation gives CATVELAGGRFDTQYF. The chain employs TRBV6-1 and TRBJ2-3, with TRBD2 matching over 12 bases. From germline, CDR1 is MNHNS and CDR2 SASEGT. The V segment lost 10 bases and the J segment 6 bases; nucleotides outside the gene matches: 14. This CDR3 comprises 16 residues.

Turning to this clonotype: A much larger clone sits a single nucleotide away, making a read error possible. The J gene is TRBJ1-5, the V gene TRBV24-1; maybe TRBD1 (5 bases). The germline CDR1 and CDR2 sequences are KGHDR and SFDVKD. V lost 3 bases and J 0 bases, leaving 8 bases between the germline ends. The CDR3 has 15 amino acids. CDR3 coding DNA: TGTGCCACCAGTGATACCCAGGGTAGCAATCAGCCCCAGCATTTT. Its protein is CATSDTQGSNQPQHF.

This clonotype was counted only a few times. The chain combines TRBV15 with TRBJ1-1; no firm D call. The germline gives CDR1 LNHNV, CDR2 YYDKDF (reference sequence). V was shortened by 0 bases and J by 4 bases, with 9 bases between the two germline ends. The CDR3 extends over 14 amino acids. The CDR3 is CATSRDSMGTEAFF. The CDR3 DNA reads TGTGCCACCAGCAGAGATAGTATGGGCACTGAAGCTTTCTTT.

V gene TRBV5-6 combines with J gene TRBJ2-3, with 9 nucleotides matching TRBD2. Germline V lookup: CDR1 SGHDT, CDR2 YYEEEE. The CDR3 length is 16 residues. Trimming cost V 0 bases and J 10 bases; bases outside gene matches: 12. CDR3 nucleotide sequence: TGTGCCAGCAGCTTGGGAATTAGCGGGAGTAAGGCGCCGCAGTATTTT. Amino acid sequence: CASSLGISGSKAPQYF.

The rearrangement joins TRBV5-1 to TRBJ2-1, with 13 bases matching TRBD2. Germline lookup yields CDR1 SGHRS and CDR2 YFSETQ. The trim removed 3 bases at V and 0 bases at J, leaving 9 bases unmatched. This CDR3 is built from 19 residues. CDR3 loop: CASSWPTSGRVRSYNEQFF. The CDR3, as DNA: TGCGCCAGCAGCTGGCCCACTAGCGGGAGGGTACGCTCCTACAATGAGCAGTTCTTC.

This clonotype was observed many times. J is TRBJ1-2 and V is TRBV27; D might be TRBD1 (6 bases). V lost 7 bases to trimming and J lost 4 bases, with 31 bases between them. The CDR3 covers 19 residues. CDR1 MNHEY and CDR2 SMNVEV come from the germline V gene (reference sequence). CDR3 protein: CASTFLKGVSRASGYGYTF. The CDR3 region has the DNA TGTGCCAGCACTTTTCTGAAGGGGGTCAGTCGGGCCTCAGGCTATGGCTACACCTTC.

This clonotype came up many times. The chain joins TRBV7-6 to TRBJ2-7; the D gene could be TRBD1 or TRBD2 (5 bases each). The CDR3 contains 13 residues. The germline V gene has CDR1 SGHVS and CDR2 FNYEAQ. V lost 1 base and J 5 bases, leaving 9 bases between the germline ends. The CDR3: CASSLDRGHEQYF. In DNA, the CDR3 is TGTGCCAGCAGCTTAGACCGGGGACACGAGCAGTACTTC.

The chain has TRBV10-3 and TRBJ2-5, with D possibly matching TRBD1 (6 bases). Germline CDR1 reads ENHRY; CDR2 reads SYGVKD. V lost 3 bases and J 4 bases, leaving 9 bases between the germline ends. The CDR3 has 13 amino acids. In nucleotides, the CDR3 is TGTGCCATCAGTGAACAGGGATTAGAGACCCAGTACTTC. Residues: CAISEQGLETQYF.

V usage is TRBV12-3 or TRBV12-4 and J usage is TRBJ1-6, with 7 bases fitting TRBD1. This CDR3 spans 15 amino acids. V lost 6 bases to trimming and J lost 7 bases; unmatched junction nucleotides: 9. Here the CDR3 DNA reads TGTGCCAGCAGCCGTAGACAGGGAGGGAATTCACCCCTCCACTTT. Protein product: CASSRRQGGNSPLHF.

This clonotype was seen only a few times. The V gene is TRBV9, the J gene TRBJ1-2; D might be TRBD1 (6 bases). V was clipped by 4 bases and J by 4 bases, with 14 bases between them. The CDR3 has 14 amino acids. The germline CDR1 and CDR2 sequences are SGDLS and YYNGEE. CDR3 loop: CASSPQGYAYGYTF. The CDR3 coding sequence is TGTGCCAGCAGCCCCCAGGGGTACGCCTATGGCTACACCTTC.

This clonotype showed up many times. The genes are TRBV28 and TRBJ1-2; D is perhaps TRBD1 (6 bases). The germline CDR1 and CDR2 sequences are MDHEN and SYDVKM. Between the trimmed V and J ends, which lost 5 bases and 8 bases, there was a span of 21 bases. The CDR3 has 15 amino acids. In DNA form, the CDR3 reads TGTGCCAGCAGTCCCGGGTGGGGGGGCGCGGGAGGCTACACCTTC. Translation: CASSPGWGGAGGYTF.

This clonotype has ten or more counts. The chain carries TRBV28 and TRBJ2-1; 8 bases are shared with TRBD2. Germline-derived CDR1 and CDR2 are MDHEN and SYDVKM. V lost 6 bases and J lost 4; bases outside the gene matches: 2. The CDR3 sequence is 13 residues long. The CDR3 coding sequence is TGTGCCAGCAGGGAGCGGGGGTACAATGAGCAGTTCTTC. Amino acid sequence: CASRERGYNEQFF.

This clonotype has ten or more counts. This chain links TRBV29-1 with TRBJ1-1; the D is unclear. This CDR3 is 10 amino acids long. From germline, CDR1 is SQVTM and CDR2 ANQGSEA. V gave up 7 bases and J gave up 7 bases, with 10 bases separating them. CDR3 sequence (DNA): TGCAGCGGAGGTGAGTTTGAAGCTTTCTTT. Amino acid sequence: CSGGEFEAFF.

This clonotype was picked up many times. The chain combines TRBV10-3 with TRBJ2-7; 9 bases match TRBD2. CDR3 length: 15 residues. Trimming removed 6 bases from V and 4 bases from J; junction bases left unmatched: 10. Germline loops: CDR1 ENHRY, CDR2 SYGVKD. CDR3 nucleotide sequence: TGTGCCATCAGCCCCGAGGCGGGGGGGTGGTACGAGCAGTACTTC. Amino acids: CAISPEAGGWYEQYF.

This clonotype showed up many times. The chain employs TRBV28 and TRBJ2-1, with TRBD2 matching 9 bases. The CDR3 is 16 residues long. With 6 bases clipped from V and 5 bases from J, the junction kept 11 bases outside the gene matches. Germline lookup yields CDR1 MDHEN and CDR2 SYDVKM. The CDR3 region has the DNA TGTGCCAGCAGCCCAACTCGAGGGACTAGCAACAATGAGCAGTTCTTC. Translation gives CASSPTRGTSNNEQFF.

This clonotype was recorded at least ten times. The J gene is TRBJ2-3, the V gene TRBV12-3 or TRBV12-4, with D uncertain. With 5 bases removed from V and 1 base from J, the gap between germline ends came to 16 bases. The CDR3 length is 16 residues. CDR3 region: CASSPQAAGGTDTQYF. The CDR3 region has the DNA TGTGCCAGCAGTCCCCAGGCGGCAGGAGGCACAGATACGCAGTATTTT.

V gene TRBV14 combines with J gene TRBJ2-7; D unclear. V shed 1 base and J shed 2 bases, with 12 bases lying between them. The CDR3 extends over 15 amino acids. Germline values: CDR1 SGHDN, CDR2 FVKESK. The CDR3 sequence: CASSQVASFPYEQYF. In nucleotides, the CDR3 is TGTGCCAGCAGCCAAGTGGCCAGCTTTCCCTACGAGCAGTACTTC.

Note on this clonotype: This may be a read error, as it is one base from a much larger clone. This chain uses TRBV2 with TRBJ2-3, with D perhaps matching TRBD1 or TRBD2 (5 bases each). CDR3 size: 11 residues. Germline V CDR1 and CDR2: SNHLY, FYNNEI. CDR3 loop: CASGGTGTQYF. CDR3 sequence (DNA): TGTGCCAGCGGAGGCACAGGTACGCAGTATTTT.